The clone carrying this T cell receptor beta chain has ten or more counts. Its specificity is unknown. Amplification of TCR beta CDR3 regions was performed using RNA transcripts as template. Using the HTBI primer set, a first-round RT-PCR was run on the TCR CDR3. In TCRdb, the multiplex PCR reads were re-called with MiXCR into one record per CDR3 protein. The table has about 570,000 distinct CDR3 sequences, about half seen once; the top ten hold around a fifth. These data originate in a study of T cells in Graves' hyperthyroidism and ophthalmopathy. Whole-study results and caveats: Most clonotypes expanded in thyroid above 0.001 were likewise present in blood. A model of 13 V-J features distinguished ophthalmopathy from stable hyperthyroidism. Ophthalmopathy, which appeared later, was predicted by the model a median 6.5 months before onset.

Researchers barred patients who had uncontrolled infection, other autoimmune disease, pregnancy or lactation. This receptor was obtained from an adult woman with Graves' disease, either hyperthyroidism or ophthalmopathy (not recorded which). The sample comprised peripheral blood or thyroid tissue (not recorded which).

The CDR3: CSASYGNTIYF. CDR3 sequence (DNA): TGCAGCGCCTCATACGGAAACACCATATATTTT. The V gene is TRBV29-1, the J gene TRBJ1-3; D gene unclear. This CDR3 contains 11 residues. Per germline, CDR1 SQVTM and CDR2 ANQGSEA. Trimming left V 7 bases short and J 4 bases short, with 8 bases between.